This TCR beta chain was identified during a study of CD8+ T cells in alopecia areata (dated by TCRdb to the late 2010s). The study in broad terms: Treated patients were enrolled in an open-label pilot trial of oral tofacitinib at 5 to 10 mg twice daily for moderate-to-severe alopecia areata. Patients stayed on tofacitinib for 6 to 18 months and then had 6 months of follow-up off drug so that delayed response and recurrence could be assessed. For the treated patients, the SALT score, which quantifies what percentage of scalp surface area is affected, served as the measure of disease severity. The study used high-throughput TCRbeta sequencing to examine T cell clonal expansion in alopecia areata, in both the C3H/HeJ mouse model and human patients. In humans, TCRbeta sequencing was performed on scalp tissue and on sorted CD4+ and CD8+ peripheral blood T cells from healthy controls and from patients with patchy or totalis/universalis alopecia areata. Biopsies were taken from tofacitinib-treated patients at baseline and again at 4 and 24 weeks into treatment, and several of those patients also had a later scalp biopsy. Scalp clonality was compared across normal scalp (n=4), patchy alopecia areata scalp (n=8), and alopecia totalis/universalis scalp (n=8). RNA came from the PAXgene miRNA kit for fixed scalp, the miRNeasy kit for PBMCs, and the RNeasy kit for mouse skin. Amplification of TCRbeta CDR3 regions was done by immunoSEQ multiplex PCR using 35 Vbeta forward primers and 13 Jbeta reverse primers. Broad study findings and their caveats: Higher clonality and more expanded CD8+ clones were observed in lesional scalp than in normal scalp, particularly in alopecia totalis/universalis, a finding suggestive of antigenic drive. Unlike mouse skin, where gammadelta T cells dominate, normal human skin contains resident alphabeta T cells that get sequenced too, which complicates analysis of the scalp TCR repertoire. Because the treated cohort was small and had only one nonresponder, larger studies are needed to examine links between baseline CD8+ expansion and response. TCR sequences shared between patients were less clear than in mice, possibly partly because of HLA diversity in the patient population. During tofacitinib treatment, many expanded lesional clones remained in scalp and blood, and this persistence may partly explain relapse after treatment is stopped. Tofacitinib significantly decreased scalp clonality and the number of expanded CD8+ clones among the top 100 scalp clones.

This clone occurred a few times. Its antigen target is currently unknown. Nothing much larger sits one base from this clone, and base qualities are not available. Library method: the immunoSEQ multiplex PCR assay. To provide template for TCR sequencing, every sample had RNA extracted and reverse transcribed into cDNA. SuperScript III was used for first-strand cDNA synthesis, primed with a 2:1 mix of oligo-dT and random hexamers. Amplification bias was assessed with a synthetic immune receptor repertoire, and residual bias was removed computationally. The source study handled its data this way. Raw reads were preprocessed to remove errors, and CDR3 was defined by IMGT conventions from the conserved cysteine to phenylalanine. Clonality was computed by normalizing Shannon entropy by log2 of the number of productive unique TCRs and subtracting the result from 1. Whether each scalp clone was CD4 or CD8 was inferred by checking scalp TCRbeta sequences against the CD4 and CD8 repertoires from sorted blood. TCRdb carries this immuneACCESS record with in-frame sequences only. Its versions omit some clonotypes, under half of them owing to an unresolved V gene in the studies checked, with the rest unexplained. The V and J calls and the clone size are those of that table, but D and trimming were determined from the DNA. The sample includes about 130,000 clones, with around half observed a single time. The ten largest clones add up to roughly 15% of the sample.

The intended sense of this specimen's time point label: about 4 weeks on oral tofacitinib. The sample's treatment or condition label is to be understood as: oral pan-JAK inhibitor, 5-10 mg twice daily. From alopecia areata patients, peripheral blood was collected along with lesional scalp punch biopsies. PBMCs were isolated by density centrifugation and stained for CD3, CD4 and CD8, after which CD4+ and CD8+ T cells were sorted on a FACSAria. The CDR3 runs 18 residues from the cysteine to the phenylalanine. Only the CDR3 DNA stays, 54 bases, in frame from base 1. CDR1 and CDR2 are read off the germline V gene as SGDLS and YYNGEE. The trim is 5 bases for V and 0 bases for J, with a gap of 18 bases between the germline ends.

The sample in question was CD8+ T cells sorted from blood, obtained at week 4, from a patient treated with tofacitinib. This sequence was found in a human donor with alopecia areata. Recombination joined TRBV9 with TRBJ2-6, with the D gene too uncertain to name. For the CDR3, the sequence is CASSGVGTSGSGANVLTF. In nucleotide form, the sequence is TGTGCCAGCAGTGGGGTAGGAACCTCAGGCTCTGGGGCCAACGTCCTGACTTTC.